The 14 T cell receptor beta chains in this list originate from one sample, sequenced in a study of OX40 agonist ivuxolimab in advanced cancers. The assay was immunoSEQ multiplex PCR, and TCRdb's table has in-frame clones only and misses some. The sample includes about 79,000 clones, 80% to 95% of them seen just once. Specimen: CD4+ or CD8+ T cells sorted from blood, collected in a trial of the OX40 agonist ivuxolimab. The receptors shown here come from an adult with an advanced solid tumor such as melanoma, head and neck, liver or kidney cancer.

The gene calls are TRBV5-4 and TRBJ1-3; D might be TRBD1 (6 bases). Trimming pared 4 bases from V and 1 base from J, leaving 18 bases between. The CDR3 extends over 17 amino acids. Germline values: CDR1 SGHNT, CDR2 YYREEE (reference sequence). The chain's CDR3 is CASSRGGQGRSGNTIYF. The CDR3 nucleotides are TGTGCCAGCAGCCGAGGCGGCCAGGGGCGGTCTGGAAACACCATATATTTT.

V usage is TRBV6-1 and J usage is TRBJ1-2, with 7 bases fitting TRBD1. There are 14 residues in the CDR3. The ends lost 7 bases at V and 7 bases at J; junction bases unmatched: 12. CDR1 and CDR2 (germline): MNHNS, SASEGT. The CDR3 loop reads CASKMTSGGVGYTF. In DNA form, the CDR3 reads TGTGCCAGCAAAATGACGTCAGGGGGGGTTGGCTACACCTTC.

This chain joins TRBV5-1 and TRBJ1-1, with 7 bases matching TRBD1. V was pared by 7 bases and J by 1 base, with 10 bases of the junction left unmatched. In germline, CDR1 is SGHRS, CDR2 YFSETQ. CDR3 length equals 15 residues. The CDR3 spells CASRAGTASNTEAFF. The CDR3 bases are TGCGCCAGCCGAGCAGGGACAGCCTCGAACACTGAAGCTTTCTTT. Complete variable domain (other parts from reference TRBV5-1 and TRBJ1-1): KAGVTQTPRYLIKTRGQQVTLSCSPISGHRSVSWYQQTPGQGLQFLFEYFSETQRNKGNFPGRFSGRQFSNSRSEMNVSTLELGDSALYLCASRAGTASNTEAFFGQGTRLTVV.

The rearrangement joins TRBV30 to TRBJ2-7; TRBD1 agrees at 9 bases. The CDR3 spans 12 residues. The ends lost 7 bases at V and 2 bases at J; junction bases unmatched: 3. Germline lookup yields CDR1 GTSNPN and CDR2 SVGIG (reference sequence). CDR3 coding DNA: TGTGCCTTAGGACAGGGGCCCTACGAGCAGTACTTC. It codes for CALGQGPYEQYF.

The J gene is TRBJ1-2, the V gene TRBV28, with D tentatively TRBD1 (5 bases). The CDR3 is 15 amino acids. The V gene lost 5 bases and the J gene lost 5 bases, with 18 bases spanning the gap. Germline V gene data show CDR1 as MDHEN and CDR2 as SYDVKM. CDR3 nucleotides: TGTGCCAGCAGTCGGGGCCCAGGGATGGAATATGGCTACACCTTC. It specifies CASSRGPGMEYGYTF.

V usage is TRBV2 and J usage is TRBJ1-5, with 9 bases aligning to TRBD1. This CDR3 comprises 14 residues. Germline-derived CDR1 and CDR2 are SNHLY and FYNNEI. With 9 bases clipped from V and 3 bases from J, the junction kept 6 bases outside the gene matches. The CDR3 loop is CASSRDRDNQPQHF. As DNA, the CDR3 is TGTGCCAGTAGCCGGGACAGGGACAATCAGCCCCAGCATTTT.

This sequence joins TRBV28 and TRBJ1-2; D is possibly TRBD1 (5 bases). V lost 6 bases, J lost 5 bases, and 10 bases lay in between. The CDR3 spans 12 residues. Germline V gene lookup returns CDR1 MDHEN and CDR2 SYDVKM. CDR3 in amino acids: CASSPQVYGYTF. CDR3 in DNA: TGTGCCAGCAGCCCACAGGTGTATGGCTACACCTTC.

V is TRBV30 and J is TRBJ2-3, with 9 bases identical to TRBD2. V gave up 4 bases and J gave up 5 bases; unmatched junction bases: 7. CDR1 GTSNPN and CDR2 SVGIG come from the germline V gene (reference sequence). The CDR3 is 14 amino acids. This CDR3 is CAWNLAGAVDTQYF. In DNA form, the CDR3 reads TGTGCCTGGAATTTAGCGGGGGCGGTAGATACGCAGTATTTT. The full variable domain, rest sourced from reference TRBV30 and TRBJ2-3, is SQTIHQWPATLVQPVGSPLSLECTVEGTSNPNLYWYRQAAGRGLQLLFYSVGIGQISSEVPQNLSASRPQDRQFILSSKKLLLSDSGFYLCAWNLAGAVDTQYFGPGTRLTVL.

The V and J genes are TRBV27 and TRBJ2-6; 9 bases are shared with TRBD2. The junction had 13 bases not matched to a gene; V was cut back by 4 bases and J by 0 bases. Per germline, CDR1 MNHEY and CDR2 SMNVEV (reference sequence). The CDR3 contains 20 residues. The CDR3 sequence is CASSSPSGGSGGSGANVLTF. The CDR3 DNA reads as TGTGCCAGCAGTTCCCCTTCTGGAGGTAGCGGGGGCTCTGGGGCCAACGTCCTGACTTTC. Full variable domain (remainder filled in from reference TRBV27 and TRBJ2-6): EAQVTQNPRYLITVTGKKLTVTCSQNMNHEYMSWYRQDPGLGLRQIYYSMNVEVTDKGDVPEGYKVSRKEKRNFPLILESPSPNQTSLYFCASSSPSGGSGGSGANVLTFGAGSRLTVL.

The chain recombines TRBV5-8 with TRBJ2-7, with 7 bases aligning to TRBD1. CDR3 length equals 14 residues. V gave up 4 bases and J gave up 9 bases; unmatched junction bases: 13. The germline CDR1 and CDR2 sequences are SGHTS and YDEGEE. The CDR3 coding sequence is TGTGCCAGCAGCCCGGACGGGACAGCTGTATGGCAGTACTTC. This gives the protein CASSPDGTAVWQYF.

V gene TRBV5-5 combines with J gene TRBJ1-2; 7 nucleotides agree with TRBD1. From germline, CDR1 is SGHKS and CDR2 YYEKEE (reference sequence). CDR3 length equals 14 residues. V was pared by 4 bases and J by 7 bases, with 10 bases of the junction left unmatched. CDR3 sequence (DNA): TGTGCCAGCAGCCTCTACATGACAGGGTCTGGCTACACCTTC. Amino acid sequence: CASSLYMTGSGYTF.

The CDR3: CASSLAGSKSLRNTEAFF. In nucleotides, the CDR3 is TGCGCCAGCAGCTTGGCGGGTTCAAAGAGTCTACGTAACACTGAAGCTTTCTTT. The V call is TRBV5-1, the J call TRBJ1-1; D gene uncertain. The CDR3 runs to 18 residues. In germline, CDR1 is SGHRS, CDR2 YFSETQ. With 0 bases removed from V and 2 bases from J, the gap between germline ends came to 20 bases. The complete variable domain, with remaining parts taken from reference TRBV5-1 and TRBJ1-1, reads KAGVTQTPRYLIKTRGQQVTLSCSPISGHRSVSWYQQTPGQGLQFLFEYFSETQRNKGNFPGRFSGRQFSNSRSEMNVSTLELGDSALYLCASSLAGSKSLRNTEAFFGQGTRLTVV.

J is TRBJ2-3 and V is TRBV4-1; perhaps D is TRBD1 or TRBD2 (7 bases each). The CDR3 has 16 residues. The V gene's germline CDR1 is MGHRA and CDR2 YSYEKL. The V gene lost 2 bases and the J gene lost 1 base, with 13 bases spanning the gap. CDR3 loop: CASSQRGGGGTDTQYF. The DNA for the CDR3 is TGCGCCAGCAGCCAAAGGGGAGGGGGCGGCACAGATACGCAGTATTTT.

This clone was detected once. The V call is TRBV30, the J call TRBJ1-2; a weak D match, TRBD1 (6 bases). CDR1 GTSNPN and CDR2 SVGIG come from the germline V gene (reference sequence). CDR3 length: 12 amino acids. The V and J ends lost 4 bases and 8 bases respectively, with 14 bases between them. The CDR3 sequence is CAWTLGTTGYTF. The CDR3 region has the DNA TGTGCCTGGACCCTAGGGACAACCGGCTACACCTTC.